This T cell receptor beta chain was identified in a study of OX40 agonist ivuxolimab in advanced cancers. V lost 0 bases and J lost 6; bases outside the gene matches: 11. The CDR3 runs to 16 residues. The germline CDR1 and CDR2 sequences are SGHRS and YFSETQ. The protocol was immunoSEQ multiplex PCR, while the TCRdb copy is restricted to in-frame clones and leaves out a portion. The table has about 40,000 clones, 70% to 90% seen once; the top ten hold 23%. This sequence joins TRBV5-1 and TRBJ1-1; 7 nucleotides agree with TRBD1. This receptor was taken from an adult with an advanced solid tumor such as melanoma, head and neck, liver or kidney cancer. The sample here was CD4+ or CD8+ T cells sorted from blood, taken in a trial of the OX40 agonist ivuxolimab. The CDR3 nucleotides are TGCGCCAGCAGCTTGGCAGGGCACAGGGGAATCCCTGAAGCTTTCTTT. Encoded protein: CASSLAGHRGIPEAFF.